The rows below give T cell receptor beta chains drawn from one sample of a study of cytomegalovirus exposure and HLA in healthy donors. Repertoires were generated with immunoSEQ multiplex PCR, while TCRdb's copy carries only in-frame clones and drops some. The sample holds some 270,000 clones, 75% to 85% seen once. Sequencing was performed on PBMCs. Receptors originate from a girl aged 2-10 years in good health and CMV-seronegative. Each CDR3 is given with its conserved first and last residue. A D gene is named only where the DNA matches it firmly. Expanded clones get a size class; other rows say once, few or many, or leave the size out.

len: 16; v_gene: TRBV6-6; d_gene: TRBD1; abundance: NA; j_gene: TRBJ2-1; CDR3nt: TGTGCCAGCAGTAGCCGTAGGACAGGGTTAAGGAATGAGCAGTTCTTC; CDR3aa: CASSSRRTGLRNEQFF
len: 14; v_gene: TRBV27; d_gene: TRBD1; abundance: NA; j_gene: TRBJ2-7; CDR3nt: TGTGCCAGCAGTTTAACAGGGGGCTCCTACGAGCAGTACTTC; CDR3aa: CASSLTGGSYEQYF
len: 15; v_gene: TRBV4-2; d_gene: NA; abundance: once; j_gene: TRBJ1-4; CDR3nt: TGTGCCAGCAGCCAAAAAGGGGTGGCTAATGAAAAACTGTTTTTT; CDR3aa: CASSQKGVANEKLFF
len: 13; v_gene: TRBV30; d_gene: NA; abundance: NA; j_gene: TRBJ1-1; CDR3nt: TGTGCCCGCCAACAGGGTGGGGCCACTGAAGCTTTCTTT; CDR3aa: CARQQGGATEAFF
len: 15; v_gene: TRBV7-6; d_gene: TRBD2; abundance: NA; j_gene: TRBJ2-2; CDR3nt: TGTGCCAGCACCAAAACGGGGGGGCCCAGCGGGGAGCTGTTTTTT; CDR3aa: CASTKTGGPSGELFF
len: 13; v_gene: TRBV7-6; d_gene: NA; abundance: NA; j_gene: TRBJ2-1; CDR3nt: TGTGCCAGCAGCTTAGCGACGGGTAATGAGCAGTTCTTC; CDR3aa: CASSLATGNEQFF
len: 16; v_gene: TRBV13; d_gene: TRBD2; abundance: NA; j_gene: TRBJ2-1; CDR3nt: TGTGCCAGCAGCGGTACCGGGACTAGAAGGGTCAATGAGCAGTTCTTC; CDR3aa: CASSGTGTRRVNEQFF
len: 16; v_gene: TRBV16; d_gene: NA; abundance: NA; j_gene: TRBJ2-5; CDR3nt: TGTGCCAGCAGCCAATCAAGAATGGGGCAGTCGGAGACCCAGTACTTC; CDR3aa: CASSQSRMGQSETQYF
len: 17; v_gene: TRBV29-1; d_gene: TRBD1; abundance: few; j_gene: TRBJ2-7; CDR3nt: TGCAGCGTTAGAGGTCGGACAGGGACCCTGGGCTCCTACGAGCAGTACTTC; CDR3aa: CSVRGRTGTLGSYEQYF
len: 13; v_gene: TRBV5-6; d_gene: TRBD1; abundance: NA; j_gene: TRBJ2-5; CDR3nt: TGTGCCAGCACCCTGACAGGGGGAGAGACCCAGTACTTC; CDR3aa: CASTLTGGETQYF
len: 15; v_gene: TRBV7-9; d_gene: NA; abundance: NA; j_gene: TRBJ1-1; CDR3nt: TGTGCCAGCATACCCAGGACAGCGGTGAACACTGAAGCTTTCTTT; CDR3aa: CASIPRTAVNTEAFF
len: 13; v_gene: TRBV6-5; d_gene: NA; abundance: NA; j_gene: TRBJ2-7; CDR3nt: TGTGCCACTTCCAACAGCGGGACACACGAGCAGTACTTC; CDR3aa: CATSNSGTHEQYF
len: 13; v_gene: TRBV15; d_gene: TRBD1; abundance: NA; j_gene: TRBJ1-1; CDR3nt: TGTGCCACCAGCGGCGACAGGGGCCCCGAAGCTTTCTTT; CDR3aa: CATSGDRGPEAFF
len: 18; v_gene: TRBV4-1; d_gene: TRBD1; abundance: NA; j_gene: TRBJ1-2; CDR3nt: TGCGCCAGCAGCCAAGTTTTAGGGACAGGGGGCATTTCGGATGGCTACACCTTC; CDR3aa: CASSQVLGTGGISDGYTF
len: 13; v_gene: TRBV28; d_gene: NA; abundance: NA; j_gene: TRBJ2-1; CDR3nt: TGTGCCAGCAGCGGTACGCAGGGCCGTCAAAAGTTCTTC; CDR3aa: CASSGTQGRQKFF
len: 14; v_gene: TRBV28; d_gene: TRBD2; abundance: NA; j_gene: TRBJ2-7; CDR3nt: TGTGCCAGCAGTTTTTTCACTAGCGGGGCCGAGCAGTACTTC; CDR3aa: CASSFFTSGAEQYF